This T cell receptor beta chain is drawn from a study of shared clonotypes between healthy human individuals. Findings and limits, study-wide: Naive subsets generally had larger estimated richness than memory subsets.

Produced via immunoSEQ multiplex PCR; TCRdb's table is partial and in-frame only. The sample records a few million clones, 85% to 95% being singletons. To note about this clone: Antigen specificity is unknown.

Germline CDR1 is WNHNN and CDR2 is SYGVQD (reference sequence). The CDR3 has 15 amino acids. Trimming removed 3 bases at V and 8 bases at J, with 17 bases between. The V and J genes are TRBV10-1 and TRBJ2-1, with D possibly TRBD2 on 6 matching bases. Sequencing was carried out using naive CD4+ T cells from PBMCs. As for subset: CD45RA+ positively selected. The origin of this receptor is a young man in good health. Some clones in this sample may be carry-over from other donors' samples. CDR3 region: CASSDPGLGVDEQFF. In DNA form, the CDR3 reads TGCGCCAGCAGTGACCCGGGACTGGGGGTCGATGAGCAGTTCTTC.